This TCR beta chain was recovered during a study of T cell changes during pregnancy in multiple sclerosis. Germline V lookup: CDR1 SGHRS, CDR2 YFSETQ. V lost 4 bases to trimming and J lost 5 bases; unmatched junction nucleotides: 5. This CDR3 is built from 13 residues. Sequencing was performed with immunoSEQ multiplex PCR; in TCRdb, only in-frame clones are kept and a portion is missing. In the table there are 45,000 to 60,000 clones, roughly 94% of which are singletons. The input for sequencing was CD4+ T cells from peripheral blood mononuclear cells, taken in the second trimester of pregnancy. The chain carries TRBV5-1 and TRBJ1-1; 7 bases line up with TRBD1. This TCR was sampled from a female donor with multiple sclerosis, enrolled in a pregnancy study. DNA of the CDR3: TGCGCCAGCAGCAAGGGGACAGTAACTGAAGCTTTCTTT. This gives the protein CASSKGTVTEAFF. Full variable domain (missing parts from reference TRBV5-1 and TRBJ1-1): KAGVTQTPRYLIKTRGQQVTLSCSPISGHRSVSWYQQTPGQGLQFLFEYFSETQRNKGNFPGRFSGRQFSNSRSEMNVSTLELGDSALYLCASSKGTVTEAFFGQGTRLTVV.